The rows below give T cell receptor beta chains drawn from one sample of a study of technical replicates of blood from a handful of donors. Method: immunoSEQ multiplex PCR; TCRdb's copy keeps in-frame clones and lacks some. The profile shows 55,000 to 80,000 clones, around 93% of them singletons. Sequences were obtained from T cells isolated from PBMCs. The receptors were sampled from a human donor in good health. Each CDR3 is given with its conserved first and last residue. Fields, in order: V gene, CDR3 protein.

TRBV5-1	CASSSPDTDTQYF
TRBV9	CASSRGLAGGAGYEQYF
TRBV27	CASSLGWRLAGGGELFF
TRBV5-8	CASSFGGRPYYEQYF
TRBV21-1	CASSNYPSSGYTF
TRBV7-9	CASSPSPPPYNSPLHF
TRBV6-5	CASTKTSGVTTEQYF
TRBV27	CASSLYGGGGKLFF
TRBV9	CASSAARGTFPGELFF
TRBV5-4	CASSFAGADTQYF
TRBV19	CASSIDLQASNTEAFF
TRBV18	CASSPSVNTGELFF
TRBV5-1	CASSLALVEEQYF
TRBV28	CASSLLGGRSDQPQHF
TRBV6-5	CASSHSGKDQETQYF
TRBV7-3	CASTGGDGYTF
TRBV2	CASRTNDEQFF
TRBV11-2	CASSLSSGLGVTGELFF
TRBV27	CASSFAGTGTLYEQYF
TRBV19	CASSNGGERPPYGYTF
TRBV11-2	CASSLLETSGFSGTQYF
TRBV11-2	CASSLSGGNEQYF
TRBV11-2	CASSAGPFTGGYTF
TRBV30	CAWVLDPGQYNEKLFF
TRBV2	CASSEMGGLAGYEQYF
TRBV5-1	CASSDPTGATATGELFF
TRBV11-2	CASSLGSSLSEQYF
TRBV5-1	CASSFGTFSGRQETQYF
TRBV18	CASSPQERGLNGELFF
TRBV27	CASSTYQQGGKNSPLHF
TRBV9	CASSAGQGISYEQYF
TRBV19	CASSPDGTGILSGANVLTF
TRBV7-9	CASSLPGQGNQPQHF
TRBV7-9	CASSLIRGGSGELFF
TRBV6-5	CASSYSGSQNTIYF
TRBV19	CASLPRGHYYEQYF
TRBV6-5	CASFSTRGEKLFF
TRBV28	CASSLLGSGNYGYTF